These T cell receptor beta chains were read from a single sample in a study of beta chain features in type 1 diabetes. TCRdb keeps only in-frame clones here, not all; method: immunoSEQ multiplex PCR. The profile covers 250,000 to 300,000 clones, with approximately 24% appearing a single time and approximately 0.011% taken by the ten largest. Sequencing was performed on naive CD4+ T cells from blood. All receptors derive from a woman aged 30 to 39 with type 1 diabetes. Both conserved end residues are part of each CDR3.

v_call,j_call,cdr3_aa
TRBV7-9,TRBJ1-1,CASSFTGTGNTEAFF
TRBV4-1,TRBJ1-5,CASSQDREQPQHF
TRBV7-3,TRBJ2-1,CASSLQGAYNEQFF
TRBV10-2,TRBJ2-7,CASARQGFYEQYF
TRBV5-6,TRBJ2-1,CASSLARLAIYNEQFF
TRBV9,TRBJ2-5,CASSVDRGETQYF
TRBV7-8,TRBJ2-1,CASSLAGSAEQFF
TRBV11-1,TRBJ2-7,CASSPRGSGGYEQYF
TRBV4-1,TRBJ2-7,CASSQDQADVFSSYEQYF
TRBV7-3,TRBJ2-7,CASSSSTGYEQYF
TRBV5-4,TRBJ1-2,CASSIETWTGVAGYTF
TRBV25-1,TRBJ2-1,CASSVGTSSYNEQFF
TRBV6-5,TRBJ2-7,CASSRVGGPYEQYF
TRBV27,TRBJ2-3,CASSSQTGGTQYF
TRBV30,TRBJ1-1,CAWSGEGPAFF
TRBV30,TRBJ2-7,CAGGATSGRIYEQYF
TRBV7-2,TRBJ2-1,CASSFADSYNEQFF
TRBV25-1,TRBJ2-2,CASSESTSGNTGELFF
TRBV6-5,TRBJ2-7,CASSYIAGGAYEQYF
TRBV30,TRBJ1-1,CAWSVRTANTEAFF
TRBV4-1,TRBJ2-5,CASRKTQKETQYF
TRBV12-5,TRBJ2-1,CASGSGLAGGPHNEQFF
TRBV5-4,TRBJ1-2,CASSLGGAEFYGYTF
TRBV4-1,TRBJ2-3,CASSQAGPGTDTQYF
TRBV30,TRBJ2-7,CAWSNYRDEQYF
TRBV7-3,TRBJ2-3,CASSQEGRDTQYF
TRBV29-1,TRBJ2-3,CSVSSGREGSTDTQYF